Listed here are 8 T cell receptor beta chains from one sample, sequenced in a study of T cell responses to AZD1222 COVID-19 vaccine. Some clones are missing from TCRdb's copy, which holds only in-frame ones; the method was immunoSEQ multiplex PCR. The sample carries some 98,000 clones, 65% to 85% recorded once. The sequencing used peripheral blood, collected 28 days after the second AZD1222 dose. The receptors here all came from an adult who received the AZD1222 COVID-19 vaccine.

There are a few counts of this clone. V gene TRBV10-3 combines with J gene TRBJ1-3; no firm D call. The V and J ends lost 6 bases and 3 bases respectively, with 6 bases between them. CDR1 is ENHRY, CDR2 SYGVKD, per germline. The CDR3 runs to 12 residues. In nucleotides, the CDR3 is TGTGCCATCAGAGGAGATGGAAACACCATATATTTT. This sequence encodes CAIRGDGNTIYF.

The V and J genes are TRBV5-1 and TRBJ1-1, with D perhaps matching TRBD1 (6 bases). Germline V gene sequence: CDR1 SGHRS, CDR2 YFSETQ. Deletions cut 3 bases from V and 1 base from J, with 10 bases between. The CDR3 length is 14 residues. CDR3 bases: TGCGCCAGCAGCTATGGACAGACGAACACTGAAGCTTTCTTT. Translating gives CASSYGQTNTEAFF.

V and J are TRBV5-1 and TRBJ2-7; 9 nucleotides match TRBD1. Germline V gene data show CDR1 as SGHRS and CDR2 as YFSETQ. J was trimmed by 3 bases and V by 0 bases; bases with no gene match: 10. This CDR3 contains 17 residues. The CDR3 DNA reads TGCGCCAGCAGCTTGGAGCGAGGGACAGGGAATCACTACGAGCAGTACTTC. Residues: CASSLERGTGNHYEQYF.

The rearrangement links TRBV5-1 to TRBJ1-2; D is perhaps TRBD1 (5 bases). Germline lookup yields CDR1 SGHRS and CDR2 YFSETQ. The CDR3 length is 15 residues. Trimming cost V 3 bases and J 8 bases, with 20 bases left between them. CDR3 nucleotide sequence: TGCGCCAGCAGCTCATCGATGACCAGGGAGGGAGGCTACACCTTC. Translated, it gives CASSSSMTREGGYTF.

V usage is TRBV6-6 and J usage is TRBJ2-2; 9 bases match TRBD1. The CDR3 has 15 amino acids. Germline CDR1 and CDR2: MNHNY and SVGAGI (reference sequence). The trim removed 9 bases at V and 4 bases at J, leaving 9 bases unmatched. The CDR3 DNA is TGTGCCAGTCAACCGGGACAGGGATTCACCGGGGAGCTGTTTTTT. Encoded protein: CASQPGQGFTGELFF.

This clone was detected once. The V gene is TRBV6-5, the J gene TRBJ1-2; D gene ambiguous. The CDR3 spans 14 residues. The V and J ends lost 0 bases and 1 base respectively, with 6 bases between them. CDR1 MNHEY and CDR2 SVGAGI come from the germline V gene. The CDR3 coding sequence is TGTGCCAGCAGTTACTCACCTATTAACTATGGCTACACCTTC. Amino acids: CASSYSPINYGYTF.

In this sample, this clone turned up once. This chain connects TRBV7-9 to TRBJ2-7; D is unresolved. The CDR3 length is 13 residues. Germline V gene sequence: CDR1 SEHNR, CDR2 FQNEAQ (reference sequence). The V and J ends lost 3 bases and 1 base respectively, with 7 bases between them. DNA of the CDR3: TGTGCCAGCAGCTTTACACTATCCTACGAGCAGTACTTC. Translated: CASSFTLSYEQYF.

Here the CDR3 reads CATKRGADTQYF. The DNA for the CDR3 is TGTGCCACCAAGCGGGGGGCCGATACGCAGTATTTT. The rearrangement links TRBV11-2 to TRBJ2-3; 9 nucleotides align to TRBD2. The CDR3 consists of 12 residues. The germline V gene has CDR1 SGHAT and CDR2 FQNNGV. V lost 10 bases, J lost 6 bases, and 5 bases stayed unmatched.